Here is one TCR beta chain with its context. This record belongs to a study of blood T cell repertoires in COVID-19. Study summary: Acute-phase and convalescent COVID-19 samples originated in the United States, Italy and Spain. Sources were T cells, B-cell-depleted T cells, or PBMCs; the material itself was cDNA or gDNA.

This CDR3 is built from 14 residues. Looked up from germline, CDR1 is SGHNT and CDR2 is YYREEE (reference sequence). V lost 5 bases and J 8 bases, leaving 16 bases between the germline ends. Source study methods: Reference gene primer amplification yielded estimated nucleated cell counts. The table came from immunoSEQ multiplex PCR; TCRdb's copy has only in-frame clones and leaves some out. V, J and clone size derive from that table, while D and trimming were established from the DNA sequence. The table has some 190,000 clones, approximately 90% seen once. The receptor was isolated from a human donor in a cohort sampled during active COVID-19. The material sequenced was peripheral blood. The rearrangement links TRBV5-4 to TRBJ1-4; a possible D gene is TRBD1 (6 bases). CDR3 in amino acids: CASSSGTLQEKLFF. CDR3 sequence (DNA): TGTGCCAGCAGTTCCGGGACACTTCAAGAAAAACTGTTTTTT.